This T cell receptor beta chain was recorded in a study of T cell responses to AZD1222 COVID-19 vaccine. Study findings and constraints: Donors skewed white British and female; clonal diversity was possibly underestimated. Receipt of two AZD1222 doses was followed by a rise in Spike-specific TCR breadth and depth.

This CDR3 contains 18 residues. Germline V gene data show CDR1 as LNHDA and CDR2 as SQIVND (reference sequence). Trimming pared 0 bases from V and 6 bases from J, leaving 21 bases between. Repertoires were generated with immunoSEQ multiplex PCR, while TCRdb's copy carries only in-frame clones and drops some. The data contain about 70,000 clones, 87% of them singletons. With regard to this clone: Its antigen is undetermined.

The chain links TRBV19 to TRBJ1-5, with TRBD1 as a possible D gene (5 bases). Sequenced material: peripheral blood, taken 28 days after the second AZD1222 dose. The receptor was isolated from an adult who received the AZD1222 COVID-19 vaccine. This CDR3 is CASSIDLPSREGVQPQHF. The CDR3 DNA is TGTGCCAGTAGTATAGACCTCCCAAGCAGGGAGGGTGTTCAGCCCCAGCATTTT.